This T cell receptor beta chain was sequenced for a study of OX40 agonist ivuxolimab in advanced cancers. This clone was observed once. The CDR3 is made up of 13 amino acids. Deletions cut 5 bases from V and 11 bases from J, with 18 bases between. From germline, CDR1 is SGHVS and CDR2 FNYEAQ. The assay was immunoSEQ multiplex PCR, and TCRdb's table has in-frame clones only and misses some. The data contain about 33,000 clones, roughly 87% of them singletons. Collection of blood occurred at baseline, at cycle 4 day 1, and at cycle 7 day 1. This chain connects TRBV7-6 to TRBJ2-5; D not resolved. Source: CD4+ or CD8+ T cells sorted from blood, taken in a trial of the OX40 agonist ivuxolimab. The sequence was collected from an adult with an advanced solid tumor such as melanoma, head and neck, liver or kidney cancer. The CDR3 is CASSPGPNEEQYF. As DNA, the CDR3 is TGTGCCAGCAGCCCGGGTCCAAACGAGGAGCAGTACTTC.